This entry lists 6 T cell receptor beta chains sequenced from one sample in a study of PD-1 blockade in classical Hodgkin lymphoma. Data came from immunoSEQ multiplex PCR; TCRdb stores just in-frame clones and leaves some out. Here the sample spans roughly 100,000 clones, approximately 89% being singletons. Time point specified: cycle 4 day 1 (C4D1), after more than 5 weeks of nivolumab. Each and every patient relapsed after autologous stem cell transplantation, and patients got differing brentuximab vedotin exposure. Material: peripheral blood mononuclear cells (PBMCs), obtained before the fourth cycle of nivolumab. The receptor set was obtained from a human donor with classical Hodgkin lymphoma.

Concerning this clone: The junction departs from germline at one end; a sequencing error may be responsible. This chain links TRBV28 with TRBJ2-1; 8 nucleotides match TRBD1. The CDR3 is 11 residues long. Germline CDR1 and CDR2: MDHEN and SYDVKM. CDR3: CASSSRTGIVF. The CDR3 DNA sequence: TGTGCCAGCAGTTCCCGGACAGGGATCGTCTTC.

This chain joins TRBV10-3 and TRBJ2-3; D uncertain. The germline CDR1 and CDR2 sequences are ENHRY and SYGVKD. The ends were cut back, 8 bases at V and 2 bases at J, with 5 bases in the middle. This CDR3 has 11 residues. The CDR3 sequence is CAIGVTDTQYF. CDR3 nucleotide sequence: TGTGCCATCGGGGTCACAGATACGCAGTATTTT.

The rearrangement links TRBV9 to TRBJ2-1; TRBD2 aligns across 11 bases. The CDR3 has 20 amino acids. The V and J ends lost 7 bases and 0 bases, in that order; junction bases with no gene match: 18. CDR1 and CDR2 from the germline V gene are SGDLS and YYNGEE. The CDR3 DNA sequence: TGTGCCAGCTCCCGCCGTATGGGACTAGCGGCTTTAAGCTCCTACAATGAGCAGTTCTTC. This encodes CASSRRMGLAALSSYNEQFF. Using reference TRBV9 and TRBJ2-1 for the parts outside the CDR3, the full variable domain is DSGVTQTPKHLITATGQRVTLRCSPRSGDLSVYWYQQSLDQGLQFLIQYYNGEERAKGNILERFSAQQFPDLHSELNLSSLELGDSALYFCASSRRMGLAALSSYNEQFFGPGTRLTVL.

This chain uses TRBV2 with TRBJ1-4; 10 bases match TRBD1. Germline CDR1 and CDR2: SNHLY and FYNNEI. Unmatched junction bases numbered 8, after V lost 5 bases and J lost 8 bases. The CDR3 loop spans 15 amino acids. The CDR3 nucleotides read TGTGCCAGCAGTTTGCGGACAGGGGGGGGAGAAAAACTGTTTTTT. Amino acids: CASSLRTGGGEKLFF.

The rearrangement uses TRBV9 and TRBJ2-7; D is uncertain. Germline-derived CDR1 and CDR2 are SGDLS and YYNGEE. This CDR3 has 12 amino acids. Trimming removed 3 bases from V and 4 bases from J, with 8 bases in between. CDR3 sequence (DNA): TGTGCCAGCAGCGCAACCTCTTACGAGCAGTACTTC. Its translation: CASSATSYEQYF. Together with reference TRBV9 and TRBJ2-7, the CDR3 gives the full variable domain: DSGVTQTPKHLITATGQRVTLRCSPRSGDLSVYWYQQSLDQGLQFLIQYYNGEERAKGNILERFSAQQFPDLHSELNLSSLELGDSALYFCASSATSYEQYFGPGTRLTVT.

V is TRBV15 and J is TRBJ2-1; possibly TRBD1 for D (7 bases). This CDR3 region has 16 residues. The germline CDR1 and CDR2 sequences are LNHNV and YYDKDF (reference sequence). V was pared by 3 bases and J by 2 bases, with 14 bases between. This CDR3 is CATSRGGQRPYNEQFF. CDR3 in DNA: TGTGCCACCAGCAGGGGGGGACAGCGCCCCTACAATGAGCAGTTCTTC.